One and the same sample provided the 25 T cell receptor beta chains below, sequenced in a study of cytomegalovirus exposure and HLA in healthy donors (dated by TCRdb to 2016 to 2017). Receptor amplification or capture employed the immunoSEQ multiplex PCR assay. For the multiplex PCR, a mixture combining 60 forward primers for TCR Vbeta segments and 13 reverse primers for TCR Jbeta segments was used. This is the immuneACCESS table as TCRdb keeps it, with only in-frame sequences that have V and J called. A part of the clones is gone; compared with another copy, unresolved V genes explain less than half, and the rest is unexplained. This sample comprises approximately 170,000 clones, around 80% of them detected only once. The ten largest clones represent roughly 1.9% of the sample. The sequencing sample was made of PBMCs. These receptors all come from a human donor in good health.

The CDR3 reads CASRTTGGGPYEQYF. The CDR3 DNA reads as TGTGCCAGCAGGACAACAGGGGGCGGGCCCTACGAGCAGTACTTC. This chain uses TRBV28 with TRBJ2-7; TRBD1 matches at 9 bases. CDR1 and CDR2 (germline): MDHEN, SYDVKM. CDR3 length equals 15 residues. Germline trimming cut 6 bases from V and 2 bases from J; bases unmatched to any gene: 8.

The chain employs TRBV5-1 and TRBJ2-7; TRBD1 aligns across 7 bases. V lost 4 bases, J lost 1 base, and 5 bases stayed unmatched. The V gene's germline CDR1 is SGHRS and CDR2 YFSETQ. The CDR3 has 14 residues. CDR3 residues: CASSQGVRSYEQYF. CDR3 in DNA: TGCGCCAGCAGCCAGGGGGTCCGGTCCTACGAGCAGTACTTC.

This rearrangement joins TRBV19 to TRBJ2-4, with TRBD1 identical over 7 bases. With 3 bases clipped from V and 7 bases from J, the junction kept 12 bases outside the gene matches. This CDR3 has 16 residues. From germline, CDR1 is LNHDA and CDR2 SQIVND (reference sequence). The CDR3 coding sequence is TGTGCCAGTAGTATCCCCTCTCCGGACAGGAGCAACATTCAGTACTTC. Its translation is CASSIPSPDRSNIQYF.

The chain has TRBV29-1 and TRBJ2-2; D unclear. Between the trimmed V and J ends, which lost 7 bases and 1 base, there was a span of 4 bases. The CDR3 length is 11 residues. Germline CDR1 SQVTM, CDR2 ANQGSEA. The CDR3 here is CSARNTGELFF. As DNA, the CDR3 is TGCAGCGCGCGGAACACCGGGGAGCTGTTTTTT.

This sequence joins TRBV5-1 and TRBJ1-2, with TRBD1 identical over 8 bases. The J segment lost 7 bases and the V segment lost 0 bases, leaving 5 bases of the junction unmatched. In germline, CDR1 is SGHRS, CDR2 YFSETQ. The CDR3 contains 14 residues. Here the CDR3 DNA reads TGCGCCAGCAGCTTGGGGCAGGGGGCGCGTGGCTACACCTTC. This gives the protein CASSLGQGARGYTF.

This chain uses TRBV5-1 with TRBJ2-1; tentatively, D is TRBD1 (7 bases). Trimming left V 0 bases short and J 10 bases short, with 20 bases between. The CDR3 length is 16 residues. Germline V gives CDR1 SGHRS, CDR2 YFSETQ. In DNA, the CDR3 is TGCGCCAGCAGCTTGGCCCCGGGACAGCCGGGGGAAGAGCAGTTCTTC. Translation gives CASSLAPGQPGEEQFF.

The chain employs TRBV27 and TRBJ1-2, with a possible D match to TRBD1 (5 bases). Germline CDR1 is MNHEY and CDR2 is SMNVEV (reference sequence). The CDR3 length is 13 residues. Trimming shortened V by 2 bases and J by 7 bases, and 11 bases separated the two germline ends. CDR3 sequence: CASSLVQGGGYTF. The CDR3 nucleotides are TGTGCCAGCAGTTTAGTGCAGGGAGGTGGCTACACCTTC.

The CDR3 sequence is CASSLGTGNEKLFF. CDR3 DNA: TGTGCCAGCAGCTTAGGAACAGGGAATGAAAAACTGTTTTTT. The V and J genes are TRBV7-2 and TRBJ1-4, with D possibly matching TRBD1 (6 bases). The CDR3 contains 14 residues. The V and J ends lost 1 base and 5 bases respectively, with 8 bases between them. CDR1 is SGHTA and CDR2 is FQGNSA in the germline V gene.

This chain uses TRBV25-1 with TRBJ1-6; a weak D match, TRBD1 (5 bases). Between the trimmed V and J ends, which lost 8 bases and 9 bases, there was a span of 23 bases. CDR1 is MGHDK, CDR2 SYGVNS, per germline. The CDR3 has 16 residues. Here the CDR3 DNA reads TGTGCCAGCGGGTTTGGAGGGGACCACCTCGGTTCACCCCTCCACTTT. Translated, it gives CASGFGGDHLGSPLHF.

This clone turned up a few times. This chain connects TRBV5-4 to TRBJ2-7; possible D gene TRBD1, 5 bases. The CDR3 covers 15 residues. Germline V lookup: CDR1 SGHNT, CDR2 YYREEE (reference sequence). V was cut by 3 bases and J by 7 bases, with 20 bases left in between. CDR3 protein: CASSSERQPEWEQYF. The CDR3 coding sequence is TGTGCCAGCAGCTCAGAGCGACAGCCGGAGTGGGAGCAGTACTTC.

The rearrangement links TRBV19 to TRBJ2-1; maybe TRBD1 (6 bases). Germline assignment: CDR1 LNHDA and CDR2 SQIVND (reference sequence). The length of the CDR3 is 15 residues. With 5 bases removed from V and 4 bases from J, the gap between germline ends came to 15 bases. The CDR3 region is CASSLDRGVYNEQFF. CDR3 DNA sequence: TGTGCCAGTAGTCTGGACAGAGGGGTTTACAATGAGCAGTTCTTC.

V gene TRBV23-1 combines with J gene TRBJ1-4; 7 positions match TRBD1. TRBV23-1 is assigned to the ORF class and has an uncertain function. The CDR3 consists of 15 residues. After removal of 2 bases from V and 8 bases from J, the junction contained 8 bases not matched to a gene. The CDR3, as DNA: TGCGCCAGCAGTCAAGGTGACAGGGAGGAGGAAAAACTGTTTTTT. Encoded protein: CASSQGDREEEKLFF.

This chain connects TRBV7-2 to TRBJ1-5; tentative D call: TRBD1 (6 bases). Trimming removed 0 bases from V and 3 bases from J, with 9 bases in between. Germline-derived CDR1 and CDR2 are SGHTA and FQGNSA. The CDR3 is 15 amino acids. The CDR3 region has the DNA TGTGCCAGCAGCTTAGCGGGGGCGATCAATCAGCCCCAGCATTTT. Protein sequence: CASSLAGAINQPQHF.

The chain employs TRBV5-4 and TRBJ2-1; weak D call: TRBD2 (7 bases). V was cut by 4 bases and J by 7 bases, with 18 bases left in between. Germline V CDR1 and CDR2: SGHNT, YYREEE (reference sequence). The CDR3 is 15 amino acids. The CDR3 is CASSEGGRAGNEQFF. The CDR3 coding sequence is TGTGCCAGCAGCGAGGGGGGGCGGGCTGGTAATGAGCAGTTCTTC.

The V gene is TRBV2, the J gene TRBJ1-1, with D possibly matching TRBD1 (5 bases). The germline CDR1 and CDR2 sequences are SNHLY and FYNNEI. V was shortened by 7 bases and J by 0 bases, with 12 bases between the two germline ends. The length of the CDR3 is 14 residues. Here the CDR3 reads CASISPGLNTEAFF. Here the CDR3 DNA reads TGTGCCAGCATTTCCCCAGGGTTGAACACTGAAGCTTTCTTT.

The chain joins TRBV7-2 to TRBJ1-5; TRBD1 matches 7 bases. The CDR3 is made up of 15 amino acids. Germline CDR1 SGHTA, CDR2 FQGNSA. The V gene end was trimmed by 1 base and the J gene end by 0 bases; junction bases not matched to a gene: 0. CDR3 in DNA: TGTGCCAGCAGCTTAGACAGGGGTAGCAATCAGCCCCAGCATTTT. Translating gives CASSLDRGSNQPQHF. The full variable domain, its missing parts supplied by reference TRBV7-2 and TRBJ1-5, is GAGVSQSPSNKVTEKGKDVELRCDPISGHTALYWYRQSLGQGLEFLIYFQGNSAPDKSGLPSDRFSAERTGGSVSTLTIQRTQQEDSAVYLCASSLDRGSNQPQHFGDGTRLSIL.

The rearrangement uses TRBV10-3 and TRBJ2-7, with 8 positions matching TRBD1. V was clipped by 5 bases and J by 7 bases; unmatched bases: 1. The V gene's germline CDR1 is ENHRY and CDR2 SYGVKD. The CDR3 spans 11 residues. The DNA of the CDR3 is TGTGCCATCAGTCGGACAGGGGAGCAGTACTTC. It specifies CAISRTGEQYF.

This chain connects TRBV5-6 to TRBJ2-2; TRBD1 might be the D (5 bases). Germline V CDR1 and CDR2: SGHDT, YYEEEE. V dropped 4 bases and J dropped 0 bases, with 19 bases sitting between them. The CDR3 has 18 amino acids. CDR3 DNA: TGTGCCAGCAGCGTTCTCCTAAGGCGACAGACGAACACCGGGGAGCTGTTTTTT. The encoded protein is CASSVLLRRQTNTGELFF.

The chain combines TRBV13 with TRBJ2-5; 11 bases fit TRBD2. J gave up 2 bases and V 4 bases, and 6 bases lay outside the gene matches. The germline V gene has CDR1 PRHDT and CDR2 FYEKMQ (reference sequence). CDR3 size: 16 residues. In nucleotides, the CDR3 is TGTGCCAGCAGCTCGGCCGGGACTAGCGGACAAGAGACCCAGTACTTC. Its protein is CASSSAGTSGQETQYF.

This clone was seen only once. CDR3 in DNA: TGTGCCAGCAGCCCGCGACAGGGGGCGGGCGAGCAGTACTTC. Protein product: CASSPRQGAGEQYF. The J gene is TRBJ2-7, the V gene TRBV13, with 10 bases matching TRBD1. The V segment lost 5 bases and the J segment 6 bases; nucleotides outside the gene matches: 7. The germline gives CDR1 PRHDT, CDR2 FYEKMQ (reference sequence). This CDR3 has 14 amino acids.

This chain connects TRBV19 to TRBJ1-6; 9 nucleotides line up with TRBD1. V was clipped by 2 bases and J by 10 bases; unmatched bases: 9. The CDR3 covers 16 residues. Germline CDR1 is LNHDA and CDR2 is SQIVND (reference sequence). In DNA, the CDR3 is TGTGCCAGTAGTATAATTGGGACAGGGTTAAACTCACCCCTCCACTTT. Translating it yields CASSIIGTGLNSPLHF. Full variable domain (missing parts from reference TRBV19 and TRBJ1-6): DGGITQSPKYLFRKEGQNVTLSCEQNLNHDAMYWYRQDPGQGLRLIYYSQIVNDFQKGDIAEGYSVSREKKESFPLTVTSAQKNPTAFYLCASSIIGTGLNSPLHFGNGTRLTVT.

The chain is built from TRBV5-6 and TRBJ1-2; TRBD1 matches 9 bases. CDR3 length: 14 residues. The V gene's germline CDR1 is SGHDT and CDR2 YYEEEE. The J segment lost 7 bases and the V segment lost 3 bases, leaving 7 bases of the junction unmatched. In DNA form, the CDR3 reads TGTGCCAGCAGCTCGCTAACAGGGGGCCTTGGCTACACCTTC. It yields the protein CASSSLTGGLGYTF.

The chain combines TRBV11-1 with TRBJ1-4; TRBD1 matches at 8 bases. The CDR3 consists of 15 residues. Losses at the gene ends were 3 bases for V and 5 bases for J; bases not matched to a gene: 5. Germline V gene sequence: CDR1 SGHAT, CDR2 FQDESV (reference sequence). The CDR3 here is CASSFGTGRNEKLFF. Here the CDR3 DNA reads TGTGCCAGCAGCTTCGGGACAGGACGAAATGAAAAACTGTTTTTT.

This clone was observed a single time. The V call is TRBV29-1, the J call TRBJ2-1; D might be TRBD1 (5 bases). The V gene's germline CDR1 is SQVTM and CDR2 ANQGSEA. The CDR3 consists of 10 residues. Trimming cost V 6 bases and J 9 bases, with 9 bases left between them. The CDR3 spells CSVRVSEQFF. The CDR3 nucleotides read TGCAGCGTCAGGGTGAGTGAGCAGTTCTTC.

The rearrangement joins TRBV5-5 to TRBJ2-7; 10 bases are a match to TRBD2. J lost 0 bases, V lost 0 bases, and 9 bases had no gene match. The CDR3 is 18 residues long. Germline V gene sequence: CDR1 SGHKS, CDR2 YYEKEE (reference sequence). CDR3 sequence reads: CASSLARVSGGSSYEQYF. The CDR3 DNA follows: TGTGCCAGCAGCTTGGCCAGAGTTAGCGGGGGGAGCTCCTACGAGCAGTACTTC.